These 23 T cell receptor beta chains were sequenced from one sample in a study of cytomegalovirus exposure and HLA in healthy donors. The study ran its PCR with 60 Vbeta and 13 Jbeta primers. Using immunoSEQ multiplex PCR, the repertoire was profiled, and TCRdb retains in-frame clones only, with some absent. The table has roughly 150,000 clones, about three quarters seen once. The sequencing input was PBMCs. Receptor source: a man aged 18 to 29 in good health and CMV-seropositive.

The V and J genes are TRBV2 and TRBJ1-1; 7 bases map to TRBD1. This CDR3 contains 17 residues. The germline V gene encodes CDR1 SNHLY and CDR2 FYNNEI. The junction had 10 bases not matched to a gene; V was cut back by 1 base and J by 2 bases. The DNA for the CDR3 is TGTGCCAGCAGTGAAGGGGGGTGGGACAGCATTAACACTGAAGCTTTCTTT. Translation: CASSEGGWDSINTEAFF.

This rearrangement joins TRBV5-4 to TRBJ2-5; TRBD1 matches at 8 bases. Trimming cost V 4 bases and J 5 bases; bases outside gene matches: 10. Germline CDR1 SGHNT, CDR2 YYREEE (reference sequence). The CDR3 sequence is 15 residues long. DNA for the CDR3: TGTGCCAGCAGCCCAGGGGGCCACCATGGGGAGACCCAGTACTTC. Translating gives CASSPGGHHGETQYF.

Only a few counts were recorded for this clone. The rearrangement joins TRBV28 to TRBJ2-6; 7 nucleotides match TRBD1. With V trimmed by 6 bases and J by 9 bases, 5 bases remained unmatched. The CDR3 loop spans 13 amino acids. Germline CDR1 MDHEN, CDR2 SYDVKM. The CDR3 here is CASSPGQDNVLTF. CDR3 sequence (DNA): TGTGCCAGCAGCCCCGGACAGGACAACGTCCTGACTTTC.

This sequence joins TRBV5-1 and TRBJ2-7; D might be TRBD1 (6 bases). The germline V and J ends were trimmed by 0 bases and 2 bases, with 9 bases remaining between them. Germline loops: CDR1 SGHRS, CDR2 YFSETQ. This CDR3 has 14 amino acids. In DNA form, the CDR3 reads TGCGCCAGCAGCTTGGACACAGGGACCTACGAGCAGTACGTC. Its translation: CASSLDTGTYEQYV.

This chain uses TRBV19 with TRBJ1-4; the D gene is possibly TRBD1 (5 bases). CDR3 length: 17 amino acids. Deletions cut 1 base from V and 3 bases from J, with 15 bases between. Germline V gives CDR1 LNHDA, CDR2 SQIVND (reference sequence). CDR3 sequence reads: CASSIGDSGGANEKLFF. DNA of the CDR3: TGTGCCAGTAGTATAGGGGACTCCGGCGGGGCTAATGAAAAACTGTTTTTT.

V gene TRBV6-1 combines with J gene TRBJ2-7; D may be TRBD2 (6 bases). Trimming removed 2 bases from V and 6 bases from J, with 11 bases in between. Germline CDR1 MNHNS, CDR2 SASEGT. The CDR3 is made up of 13 amino acids. The CDR3 DNA reads TGTGCCAGCAGTGAAAGGGAGCGGGCCGAGCAGTACGTC. Its translation: CASSERERAEQYV.

This sequence joins TRBV11-3 and TRBJ1-1, with D perhaps TRBD1 (6 bases). The length of the CDR3 is 19 residues. V was shortened by 0 bases and J by 0 bases, with 20 bases between the two germline ends. Germline V gives CDR1 SGHNT, CDR2 YENEEA. This chain's CDR3 is CASSLEERYRTAMNTEAFF. In DNA form, the CDR3 reads TGTGCCAGCAGCTTAGAGGAGAGGTACAGGACAGCTATGAACACTGAAGCTTTCTTT. Looking up the rest from reference TRBV11-3 and TRBJ1-1 gives the full variable domain: EAGVVQSPRYKIIEKKQPVAFWCNPISGHNTLYWYLQNLGQGPELLIRYENEEAVDDSQLPKDRFSAERLKGVDSTLKIQPAELGDSAVYLCASSLEERYRTAMNTEAFFGQGTRLTVV.

The V and J genes are TRBV6-5 and TRBJ1-4; D gene uncertain. Trimming shortened V by 7 bases and J by 3 bases, and 12 bases separated the two germline ends. This CDR3 has 14 residues. The germline CDR1 and CDR2 sequences are MNHEY and SVGAGI. The DNA of the CDR3 is TGTGCCAGCACCGGAAGACTGGCTAATGAAAAACTGTTTTTT. Translation: CASTGRLANEKLFF.

The chain employs TRBV7-9 and TRBJ2-3; 13 bases match TRBD2. CDR3 length: 18 amino acids. Germline assignment: CDR1 SEHNR and CDR2 FQNEAQ (reference sequence). V lost 5 bases and J lost 1; bases outside the gene matches: 9. The CDR3 region has the DNA TGTGCCAGCAGCCCCACCCGGACTAGCGGGGGTCGCACAGATACGCAGTATTTT. It specifies CASSPTRTSGGRTDTQYF.

The gene calls are TRBV19 and TRBJ2-2, with 7 nucleotides matching TRBD1. Per germline, CDR1 LNHDA and CDR2 SQIVND (reference sequence). V shed 7 bases, J shed 0 bases, and the junction held 8 bases outside the gene matches. This CDR3 comprises 16 residues. CDR3 region: CASTRDSSPNTGELFF. The CDR3 region has the DNA TGTGCCAGTACCAGGGACAGCTCCCCGAACACCGGGGAGCTGTTTTTT.

The J gene is TRBJ1-5, the V gene TRBV5-3; unclear D gene. TRBV5-3 is annotated as an ORF whose role is uncertain. The V end was cut by 4 bases, the J end by 3 bases, with 14 bases between. This CDR3 is built from 15 residues. CDR3 sequence (DNA): TGTGCCAGAAGCATCTGTCACCCAGACAATCAGCCCCAGCATTTT. Protein sequence: CARSICHPDNQPQHF.

V usage is TRBV7-9 and J usage is TRBJ1-4; TRBD1 matches 7 bases. CDR1 is SEHNR and CDR2 is FQNEAQ in the germline V gene (reference sequence). The CDR3 has 15 amino acids. After removal of 5 bases from V and 5 bases from J, the junction contained 8 bases not matched to a gene. The CDR3 DNA is TGTGCCAGCAGCCACCCGGGGACAGAAAATGAAAAACTGTTTTTT. Translating gives CASSHPGTENEKLFF.

This chain connects TRBV13 to TRBJ1-4; D call uncertain. This CDR3 has 15 amino acids. Trimming took 5 bases from V and 7 from J, leaving 17 bases between them. Germline V lookup: CDR1 PRHDT, CDR2 FYEKMQ (reference sequence). The CDR3 DNA sequence: TGTGCCAGCAGCGCAAGAGGAGGAGAAAGTGAAAAACTGTTTTTT. Its protein is CASSARGGESEKLFF. Together with reference TRBV13 and TRBJ1-4, the CDR3 gives the full variable domain: AAGVIQSPRHLIKEKRETATLKCYPIPRHDTVYWYQQGPGQDPQFLISFYEKMQSDKGSIPDRFSAQQFSDYHSELNMSSLELGDSALYFCASSARGGESEKLFFGSGTQLSVL.

This chain links TRBV7-9 with TRBJ2-5, with 7 bases lining up with TRBD2. V shed 2 bases, J shed 7 bases, and the junction held 1 base outside the gene matches. This CDR3 contains 12 residues. Looked up from germline, CDR1 is SEHNR and CDR2 is FQNEAQ (reference sequence). CDR3 amino acids: CASSLWEGTQYF. In DNA, the CDR3 is TGTGCCAGCAGCTTATGGGAGGGGACCCAGTACTTC.

The rearrangement links TRBV5-1 to TRBJ1-1, with D uncertain. The V and J ends lost 3 bases and 1 base respectively, with 7 bases between them. Germline assignment: CDR1 SGHRS and CDR2 YFSETQ. The CDR3 totals 13 residues. CDR3 residues: CASSSRGNTEAFF. The CDR3, as DNA: TGCGCCAGCAGCTCAAGAGGGAACACTGAAGCTTTCTTT.

This clone was seen a handful of times. V is TRBV6-4 and J is TRBJ2-3; D gene unclear. Germline V gene sequence: CDR1 MRHNA, CDR2 SNTAGT. The ends were cut back, 0 bases at V and 0 bases at J, with 7 bases in the middle. The CDR3 totals 15 residues. The CDR3 reads CASSDSSTSTDTQYF. The CDR3 bases are TGTGCCAGCAGTGACTCGTCGACTAGCACAGATACGCAGTATTTT.

This clone was counted between two and nine times. This chain joins TRBV9 and TRBJ1-5, with 7 positions matching TRBD1. Germline values: CDR1 SGDLS, CDR2 YYNGEE. The trim removed 4 bases at V and 3 bases at J, leaving 4 bases unmatched. The CDR3 length is 14 residues. CDR3 nucleotides: TGTGCCAGCAGCCTCGGGACAGTCAATCAGCCCCAGCATTTT. It specifies CASSLGTVNQPQHF.

The chain combines TRBV15 with TRBJ1-2; 9 bases are a match to TRBD1. CDR1 and CDR2 from the germline V gene are LNHNV and YYDKDF (reference sequence). Trimming took 3 bases from V and 5 from J; bases not matched to a gene: 10. The CDR3 extends over 16 amino acids. CDR3 DNA sequence: TGTGCCACCAGCAGGGGACAGGGCCCCTTTGGGTATGGCTACACCTTC. Encoded protein: CATSRGQGPFGYGYTF.

The chain links TRBV30 to TRBJ1-1; 8 nucleotides align to TRBD1. The V gene end was trimmed by 0 bases and the J gene end by 10 bases; junction bases not matched to a gene: 10. The germline gives CDR1 GTSNPN, CDR2 SVGIG (reference sequence). The CDR3 extends over 14 amino acids. CDR3 amino acids: CAWSVGQGSVGAFF. CDR3 nucleotides: TGTGCCTGGAGTGTAGGACAGGGATCGGTCGGAGCTTTCTTT.

This chain joins TRBV27 and TRBJ2-2; D not resolved. The ends were cut back, 6 bases at V and 6 bases at J, with 8 bases in the middle. Germline assignment: CDR1 MNHEY and CDR2 SMNVEV (reference sequence). This CDR3 comprises 12 residues. For the CDR3, the DNA is TGTGCCAGCAGCCGTCTTTCCGGGGAGCTGTTTTTT. It specifies CASSRLSGELFF.

The chain couples TRBV27 to TRBJ2-1, with 8 bases that match TRBD2. The germline V gene encodes CDR1 MNHEY and CDR2 SMNVEV (reference sequence). Unmatched junction bases numbered 5, after V lost 8 bases and J lost 2 bases. There are 14 residues in the CDR3. CDR3 amino acids: CASASGGAYNEQFF. CDR3 DNA sequence: TGTGCCAGCGCAAGCGGGGGCGCCTACAATGAGCAGTTCTTC.

The chain joins TRBV11-2 to TRBJ2-4; 9 bases agree with TRBD1. There are 15 residues in the CDR3. J gave up 8 bases and V 5 bases, and 10 bases lay outside the gene matches. The germline V gene encodes CDR1 SGHAT and CDR2 FQNNGV. CDR3 loop: CASSGPGQGWDIQYF. Written as DNA, the CDR3 is TGTGCCAGCAGCGGCCCGGGACAGGGTTGGGACATTCAGTACTTC. The full variable domain, with the rest looked up from reference TRBV11-2 and TRBJ2-4, is EAGVAQSPRYKIIEKRQSVAFWCNPISGHATLYWYQQILGQGPKLLIQFQNNGVVDDSQLPKDRFSAERLKGVDSTLKIQPAKLEDSAVYLCASSGPGQGWDIQYFGAGTRLSVL.

This rearrangement joins TRBV30 to TRBJ2-7; 8 bases align to TRBD2. The ends lost 7 bases at V and 2 bases at J; junction bases unmatched: 13. Per germline, CDR1 GTSNPN and CDR2 SVGIG (reference sequence). The CDR3 runs 15 residues. The CDR3 DNA reads TGTGCCTTGGGATGGGGCGGGAGGCGGCCCTACGAGCAGTACGTC. It codes for CALGWGGRRPYEQYV.